The next 21 T cell receptor beta chains were all read from a single sample in a study of CD8+ T cells in alopecia areata. This sample's treatment: oral pan-JAK inhibitor, 5-10 mg twice daily. cDNA prepared by RNA extraction and subsequent reverse transcription served as the template for sequencing. Libraries were prepared by immunoSEQ multiplex PCR; TCRdb keeps only in-frame clonotypes and omits some of them. In the table there are 100,000 to 120,000 clones, less than 70% of which are singletons. The source material was CD4+ T cells sorted from blood, sampled at week 24, from a patient treated with tofacitinib. The source is a human donor with alopecia areata.

This chain uses TRBV4-2 with TRBJ2-2, with D unclear. The germline V gene encodes CDR1 LGHNA and CDR2 YNFKEQ. Between the trimmed V and J ends, which lost 0 bases and 3 bases, there was a span of 5 bases. The CDR3 runs 14 residues. The CDR3 DNA sequence: TGTGCCAGCAGCCAAGATTGGGACACCGGGGAGCTGTTTTTT. Its protein product is CASSQDWDTGELFF.

The gene calls are TRBV29-1 and TRBJ2-7; D perhaps matches TRBD2 (6 bases). This CDR3 has 11 residues. Between the trimmed V and J ends, which lost 5 bases and 4 bases, there was a span of 9 bases. Germline CDR1 reads SQVTM; CDR2 reads ANQGSEA. The chain's CDR3 is CSVLRGYEQYF. In DNA, the CDR3 is TGCAGCGTTCTTCGGGGGTACGAGCAGTACTTC.

This chain joins TRBV15 and TRBJ1-2; 8 nucleotides agree with TRBD1. Trimming removed 5 bases from V and 6 bases from J; junction bases left unmatched: 8. The CDR3 runs to 14 residues. Germline V lookup: CDR1 LNHNV, CDR2 YYDKDF (reference sequence). The CDR3 coding sequence is TGTGCCACCAGCCGTAACAGGGGGGCGGATGGCTACACCTTC. Encoded protein: CATSRNRGADGYTF.

The gene calls are TRBV7-8 and TRBJ2-1, with 7 nucleotides matching TRBD2. Trimming took 4 bases from V and 3 from J; bases not matched to a gene: 6. This CDR3 has 15 amino acids. CDR1 and CDR2 from the germline V gene are SGHVS and FQNEAQ. CDR3 DNA: TGTGCCAGCAGCTATAGCGGGCGGGGCTACAATGAGCAGTTCTTC. Protein product: CASSYSGRGYNEQFF.

The rearrangement uses TRBV30 and TRBJ2-1; 8 nucleotides agree with TRBD2. With 0 bases clipped from V and 8 bases from J, the junction kept 6 bases outside the gene matches. The CDR3 loop spans 14 amino acids. The germline V gene encodes CDR1 GTSNPN and CDR2 SVGIG (reference sequence). CDR3 nucleotides: TGTGCCTGGAGTGTAGGATCGGGGGGGGATGAGCAGTTCTTC. It is translated as CAWSVGSGGDEQFF. Looking up the rest from reference TRBV30 and TRBJ2-1 gives the full variable domain: SQTIHQWPATLVQPVGSPLSLECTVEGTSNPNLYWYRQAAGRGLQLLFYSVGIGQISSEVPQNLSASRPQDRQFILSSKKLLLSDSGFYLCAWSVGSGGDEQFFGPGTRLTVL.

This CDR3 is CASSSHGQGGQPQHF. CDR3 coding DNA: TGTGCCAGCAGCTCACATGGACAGGGAGGCCAGCCCCAGCATTTT. The gene calls are TRBV11-2 and TRBJ1-5, with 8 bases matching TRBD1. CDR3 length: 15 amino acids. V lost 4 bases to trimming and J lost 7 bases; unmatched junction nucleotides: 9. Germline assignment: CDR1 SGHAT and CDR2 FQNNGV.

The chain links TRBV7-2 to TRBJ2-3; a possible D gene is TRBD2 (6 bases). The CDR3 has 14 amino acids. Germline V gene sequence: CDR1 SGHTA, CDR2 FQGNSA. V was clipped by 5 bases and J by 4 bases, with 13 bases between them. CDR3 coding DNA: TGTGCCAGCAGCCTATGGGGGGTAGCAGATACGCAGTATTTT. Its protein is CASSLWGVADTQYF.

The chain links TRBV5-1 to TRBJ2-3; tentative D call: TRBD2 (5 bases). V lost 0 bases to trimming and J lost 3 bases, with 14 bases between them. Germline values: CDR1 SGHRS, CDR2 YFSETQ. The CDR3 is 16 amino acids. CDR3 DNA: TGCGCCAGCAGCTTGGGGGCTAGCAGTTCTACAGATACGCAGTATTTT. Encoded protein: CASSLGASSSTDTQYF.

This clone was counted many times. This sequence joins TRBV7-2 and TRBJ2-7; 9 bases are a match to TRBD1. The CDR3 totals 15 residues. The germline V gene has CDR1 SGHTA and CDR2 FQGNSA. The V gene end was trimmed by 5 bases and the J gene end by 1 base; junction bases not matched to a gene: 6. The CDR3 coding sequence is TGTGCCAGCAGCCTCCACGGGACAGGGTCCTACGAGCAGTACTTC. The encoded protein is CASSLHGTGSYEQYF.

CDR3 coding DNA: TGCACCTGTAGCGGGGGCAAAGGTGAGCAGTTCTTC. This gives the protein CTCSGGKGEQFF. The chain employs TRBV29-1 and TRBJ2-1; 9 nucleotides line up with TRBD2. This CDR3 is 12 amino acids long. CDR1 and CDR2 (germline): SQVTM, ANQGSEA.

This clone was found a few times. The CDR3 here is CSVAEGYEQYF. The CDR3, as DNA: TGCAGCGTTGCAGAGGGCTACGAGCAGTACTTC. The chain recombines TRBV29-1 with TRBJ2-7; tentative D call: TRBD2 (5 bases). CDR1 is SQVTM, CDR2 ANQGSEA, per germline. This CDR3 contains 11 residues. The V end lost 4 bases, the J end lost 3 bases, and 7 bases lay between the germline ends.

In its sample, this clone was seen a few times. This sequence joins TRBV5-1 and TRBJ1-1, with D unclear. V dropped 3 bases and J dropped 1 base, with 7 bases sitting between them. Germline loops: CDR1 SGHRS, CDR2 YFSETQ. This CDR3 contains 13 residues. CDR3: CASSSQPNTEAFF. The CDR3 DNA reads TGCGCCAGCAGCTCTCAGCCGAACACTGAAGCTTTCTTT.

In this sample, this clone turned up once. The chain is built from TRBV18 and TRBJ1-6; TRBD1 matches at 9 bases. CDR3 length: 15 amino acids. V dropped 3 bases and J dropped 10; count of bases not matched to a gene: 7. Germline V lookup: CDR1 KGHSH, CDR2 LQKENI. The CDR3 DNA reads TGTGCCAGCTCACCCGCGGACAGGGGTGGATCACCCCTCCACTTT. Amino acids: CASSPADRGGSPLHF.

The chain uses TRBV7-2 and TRBJ2-7; 7 bases fit TRBD1. CDR3 length: 13 amino acids. J was trimmed by 1 base and V by 5 bases; bases with no gene match: 2. Germline CDR1 is SGHTA and CDR2 is FQGNSA. This CDR3 reads CASSETGSYEQYF. Written as DNA, the CDR3 is TGTGCCAGCAGCGAGACAGGGTCCTACGAGCAGTACTTC.

This clone came up once. The chain employs TRBV29-1 and TRBJ1-1; 7 bases map to TRBD1. The germline V gene has CDR1 SQVTM and CDR2 ANQGSEA. The CDR3 totals 14 residues. V gave up 7 bases and J gave up 1 base; unmatched junction bases: 9. The CDR3 region is CSAPGQGGNTEAFF. CDR3 bases: TGCAGCGCCCCCGGGCAGGGGGGGAACACTGAAGCTTTCTTT.

The chain couples TRBV5-1 to TRBJ1-1, with unresolved D. Deletions cut 4 bases from V and 1 base from J, with 8 bases between. The CDR3 is 13 residues long. Germline CDR1 reads SGHRS; CDR2 reads YFSETQ. CDR3 nucleotide sequence: TGCGCCAGCAGCCATTTAGGGAACACTGAAGCTTTCTTT. It encodes CASSHLGNTEAFF.

This clone showed up just a few times. The chain is built from TRBV7-9 and TRBJ1-2; TRBD1 matches at 9 bases. V lost 5 bases and J lost 5; bases outside the gene matches: 9. CDR3 length: 15 amino acids. Germline CDR1 is SEHNR and CDR2 is FQNEAQ (reference sequence). CDR3 protein: CASSLTGGLMYGYTF. The CDR3 DNA reads TGTGCCAGCAGCCTCACAGGGGGCCTGATGTATGGCTACACCTTC. Full variable domain (remainder filled in from reference TRBV7-9 and TRBJ1-2): DTGVSQNPRHKITKRGQNVTFRCDPISEHNRLYWYRQTLGQGPEFLTYFQNEAQLEKSRLLSDRFSAERPKGSFSTLEIQRTEQGDSAMYLCASSLTGGLMYGYTFGSGTRLTVV.

The J gene is TRBJ2-3, the V gene TRBV5-1; D gene ambiguous. CDR1 is SGHRS, CDR2 YFSETQ, per germline. Trimming removed 3 bases at V and 5 bases at J, with 10 bases between. The CDR3 loop spans 13 amino acids. DNA for the CDR3: TGCGCCAGCAGCTCTATGACCGGAGATACGCAGTATTTT. Translating gives CASSSMTGDTQYF. Filled out from reference TRBV5-1 and TRBJ2-3, the complete variable domain reads KAGVTQTPRYLIKTRGQQVTLSCSPISGHRSVSWYQQTPGQGLQFLFEYFSETQRNKGNFPGRFSGRQFSNSRSEMNVSTLELGDSALYLCASSSMTGDTQYFGPGTRLTVL.

The CDR3 is CASSYSTEGNTEAFF. In DNA, the CDR3 is TGTGCCAGCAGTTACTCGACAGAAGGGAACACTGAAGCTTTCTTT. This chain joins TRBV6-5 and TRBJ1-1; weak D call: TRBD1 (5 bases). The CDR3 loop spans 15 amino acids. V was clipped by 0 bases and J by 1 base, with 9 bases between them. The V gene's germline CDR1 is MNHEY and CDR2 SVGAGI.

The chain has TRBV29-1 and TRBJ2-4; 8 bases match TRBD1. Germline V gene lookup returns CDR1 SQVTM and CDR2 ANQGSEA. This CDR3 is built from 12 residues. Trimming at V came to 7 bases and at J to 9 bases, leaving 8 bases not matched to a gene. CDR3 sequence (DNA): TGCAGCGCCCGGACAGGGCATCTCATTCAGTACTTC. As protein: CSARTGHLIQYF.

The chain is built from TRBV7-2 and TRBJ1-2, with 9 bases matching TRBD1. The junction had 5 bases not matched to a gene; V was cut back by 4 bases and J by 2 bases. The CDR3 is 15 residues long. The germline gives CDR1 SGHTA, CDR2 FQGNSA. CDR3 sequence (DNA): TGTGCCAGCAGCTCGACAGGGGGACTCAACTATGGCTACACCTTC. Translating it yields CASSSTGGLNYGYTF.